Reported below is one T cell receptor beta chain. This sample is part of a study of T cell changes during pregnancy in multiple sclerosis. Libraries were prepared by immunoSEQ multiplex PCR; TCRdb keeps only in-frame clonotypes and omits some of them. The sample consists of around 96,000 clones, over 85% of them appearing once. The receptor was isolated from a female donor in good health, enrolled as a control in a pregnancy study. The material was peripheral blood, obtained after pregnancy.

The CDR3 DNA is TGTGCCAGCAGCTTAGGGTTACAGTCCTGGGAGACCCAGTACTTC. Its protein is CASSLGLQSWETQYF. J is TRBJ2-5 and V is TRBV13; no clear D. CDR1 and CDR2 from the germline V gene are PRHDT and FYEKMQ (reference sequence). The CDR3 has 15 residues. The V and J ends lost 0 bases and 5 bases respectively, with 13 bases between them.